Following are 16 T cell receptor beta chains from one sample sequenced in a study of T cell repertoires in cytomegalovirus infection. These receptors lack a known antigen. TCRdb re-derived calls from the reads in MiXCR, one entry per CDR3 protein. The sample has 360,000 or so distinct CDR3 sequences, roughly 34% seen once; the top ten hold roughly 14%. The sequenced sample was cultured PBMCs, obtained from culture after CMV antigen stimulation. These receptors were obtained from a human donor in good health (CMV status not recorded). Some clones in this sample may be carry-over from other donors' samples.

The CDR3 protein is CAWSDPRLDGTESSGNTIYF. The CDR3 region has the DNA TGTGCCTGGAGTGACCCCCGTCTGGACGGAACTGAGAGCTCTGGAAACACCATATATTTT. V gene TRBV30 combines with J gene TRBJ1-3; no definite D call. Between the trimmed V and J ends, which lost 1 base and 0 bases, there was a span of 25 bases. There are 20 residues in the CDR3. Germline-derived CDR1 and CDR2 are GTSNPN and SVGIG (reference sequence).

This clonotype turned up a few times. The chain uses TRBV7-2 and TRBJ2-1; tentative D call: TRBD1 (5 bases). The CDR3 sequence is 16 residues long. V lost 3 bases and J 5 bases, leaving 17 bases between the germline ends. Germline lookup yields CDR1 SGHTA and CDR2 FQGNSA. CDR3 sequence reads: CASSLSLGQRNNEQFF. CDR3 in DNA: TGTGCCAGCAGCTTGAGCCTAGGACAAAGAAACAATGAGCAGTTCTTC.

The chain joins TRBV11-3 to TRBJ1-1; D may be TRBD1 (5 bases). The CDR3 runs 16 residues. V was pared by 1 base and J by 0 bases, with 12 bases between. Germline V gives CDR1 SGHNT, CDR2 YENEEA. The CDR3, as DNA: TGTGCCAGCAGCTTAGTAGGGACCGGGATGAACACTGAAGCTTTCTTT. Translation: CASSLVGTGMNTEAFF.

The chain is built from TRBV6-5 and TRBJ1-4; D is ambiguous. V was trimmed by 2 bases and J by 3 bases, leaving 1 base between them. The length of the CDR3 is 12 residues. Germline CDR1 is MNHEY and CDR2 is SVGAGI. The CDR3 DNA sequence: TGTGCCAGCAGTTACGCTAATGAAAAACTGTTTTTT. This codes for CASSYANEKLFF.

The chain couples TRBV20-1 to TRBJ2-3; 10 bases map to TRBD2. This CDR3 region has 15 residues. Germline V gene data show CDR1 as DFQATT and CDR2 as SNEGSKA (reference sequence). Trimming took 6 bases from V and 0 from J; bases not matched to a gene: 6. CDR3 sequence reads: CSAPRLAGSTDTQYF. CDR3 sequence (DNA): TGCAGTGCCCCCCGACTAGCGGGTAGCACAGATACGCAGTATTTT.

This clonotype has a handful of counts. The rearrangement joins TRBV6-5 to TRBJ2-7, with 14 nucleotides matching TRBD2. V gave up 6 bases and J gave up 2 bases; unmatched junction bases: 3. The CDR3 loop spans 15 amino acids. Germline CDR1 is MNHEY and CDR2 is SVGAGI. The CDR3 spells CASRRLAGGAYEQYV. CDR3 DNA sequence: TGTGCCAGCAGACGACTAGCGGGAGGGGCCTACGAGCAGTACGTC.

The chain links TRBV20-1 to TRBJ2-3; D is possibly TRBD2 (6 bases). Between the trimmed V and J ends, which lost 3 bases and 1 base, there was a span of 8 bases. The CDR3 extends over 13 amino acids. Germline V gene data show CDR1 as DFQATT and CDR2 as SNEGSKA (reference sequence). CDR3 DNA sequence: TGCAGTGCTAGCCCGGGAGGCACAGATACGCAGTATTTT. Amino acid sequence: CSASPGGTDTQYF.

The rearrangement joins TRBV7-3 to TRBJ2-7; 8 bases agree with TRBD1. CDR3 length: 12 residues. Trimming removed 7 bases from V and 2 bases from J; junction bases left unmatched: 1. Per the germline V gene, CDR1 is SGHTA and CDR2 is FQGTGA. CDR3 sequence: CASTQGAYEQYF. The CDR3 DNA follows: TGTGCCAGCACACAGGGGGCCTACGAGCAGTACTTC.

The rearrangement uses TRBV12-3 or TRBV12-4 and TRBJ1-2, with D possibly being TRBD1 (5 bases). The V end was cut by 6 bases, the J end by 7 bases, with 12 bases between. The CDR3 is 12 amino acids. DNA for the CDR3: TGTGCCAGCAGCGAGCAGGGAATTGGCTACACCTTC. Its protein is CASSEQGIGYTF.

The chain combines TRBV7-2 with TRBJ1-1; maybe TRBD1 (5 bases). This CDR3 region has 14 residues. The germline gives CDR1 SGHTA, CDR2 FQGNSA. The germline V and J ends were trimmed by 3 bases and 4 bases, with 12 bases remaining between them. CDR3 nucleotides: TGTGCCAGCAGCTTTAATCGCAGGGTCACTGAAGCTTTCTTT. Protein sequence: CASSFNRRVTEAFF.

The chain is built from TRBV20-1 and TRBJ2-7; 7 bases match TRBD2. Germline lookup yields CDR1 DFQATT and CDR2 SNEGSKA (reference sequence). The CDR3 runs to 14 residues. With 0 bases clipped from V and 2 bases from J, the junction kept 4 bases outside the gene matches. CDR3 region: CSAREASGTYEQYF. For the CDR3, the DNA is TGCAGTGCTAGAGAGGCTAGCGGTACCTACGAGCAGTACTTC.

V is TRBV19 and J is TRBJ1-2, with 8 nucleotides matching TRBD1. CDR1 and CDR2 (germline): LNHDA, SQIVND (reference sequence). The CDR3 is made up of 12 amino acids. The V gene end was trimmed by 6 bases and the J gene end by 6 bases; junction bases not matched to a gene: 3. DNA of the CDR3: TGTGCCAGTAGAGACAGGGGAAATGGCTACACCTTC. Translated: CASRDRGNGYTF.

CDR3 sequence (DNA): TGCGCCAGCAGTCCCGGACGTCTCCCAGGGGACTACGAGCAGTACTTC. This codes for CASSPGRLPGDYEQYF. The chain uses TRBV4-1 and TRBJ2-7, with D tentatively TRBD1 (6 bases). Germline V gene data show CDR1 as MGHRA and CDR2 as YSYEKL. This CDR3 spans 16 amino acids. Trimming took off 6 bases at V and 3 bases at J, with 21 bases between the two ends.

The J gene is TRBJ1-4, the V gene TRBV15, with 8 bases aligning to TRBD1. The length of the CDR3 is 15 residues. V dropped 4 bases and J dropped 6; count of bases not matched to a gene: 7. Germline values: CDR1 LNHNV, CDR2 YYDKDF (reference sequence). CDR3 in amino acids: CATSIGQGVDEKLFF. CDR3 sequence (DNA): TGTGCCACCAGCATCGGACAGGGCGTAGATGAAAAACTGTTTTTT. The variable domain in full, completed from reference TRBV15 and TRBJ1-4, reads DAMVIQNPRYQVTQFGKPVTLSCSQTLNHNVMYWYQQKSSQAPKLLFHYYDKDFNNEADTPDNFQSRRPNTSFCFLDIRSPGLGDTAMYLCATSIGQGVDEKLFFGSGTQLSVL.

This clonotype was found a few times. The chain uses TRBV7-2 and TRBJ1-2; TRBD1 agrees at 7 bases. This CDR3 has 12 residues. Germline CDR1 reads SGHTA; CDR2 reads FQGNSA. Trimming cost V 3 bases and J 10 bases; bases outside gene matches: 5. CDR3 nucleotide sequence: TGTGCCAGCAGCTTGCTCGGACAGGACTACACCTTC. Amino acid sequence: CASSLLGQDYTF.

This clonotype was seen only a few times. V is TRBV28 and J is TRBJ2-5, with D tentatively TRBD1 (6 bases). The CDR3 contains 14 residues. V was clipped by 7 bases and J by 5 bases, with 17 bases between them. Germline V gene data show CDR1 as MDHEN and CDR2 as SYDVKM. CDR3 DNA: TGTGCCAGCACCGAGGGGGTAAGATCGGAGACCCAGTACTTC. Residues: CASTEGVRSETQYF.